Listed below are T cell receptor beta chains from one sample, sequenced in a study of beta chain features in type 1 diabetes. The assay was immunoSEQ multiplex PCR, and TCRdb's table has in-frame clones only and misses some. This sample has about 140,000 clones; roughly 10% occur once, and the top ten carry 0.55% to 0.75%. Sequencing was performed on central memory CD4+ T cells from blood. The receptor source for this set is a woman in her thirties or forties in good health. CDR3s include the opening cysteine and the closing phenylalanine or tryptophan. Fields, in order: J gene, V gene, CDR3 protein.

>TRBJ1-6|TRBV28
CASSRQADLSPLHF
>TRBJ2-1|TRBV11-2
CASSLRIVTSGGNEQFF
>TRBJ1-2|TRBV7-9
CASSPDRNGYGYTF
>TRBJ1-1|TRBV7-2
CASSRQLNTEAFF
>TRBJ2-5|TRBV5-1
CASSLQGDQETQYF
>TRBJ2-2|TRBV5-4
CASSFRAGVSANTGELFF
>TRBJ1-2|TRBV2
CASRTSTYGYTF
>TRBJ1-1|TRBV2
CASSGDMNTEAFF
>TRBJ1-5|TRBV15
CATSSPNQPQHF
>TRBJ2-4|TRBV9
CASSAQQGTKNIQYF
>TRBJ2-2|TRBV23-1
CANPMVVGQVNTGELFF
>TRBJ2-5|TRBV2
CASFSQETQYF
>TRBJ1-6|TRBV19
CASTDSVNSPLHF
>TRBJ1-4|TRBV7-2
CASSQGQGAGYEKLFF
>-|TRBV5-1
CASSLVTGGSYEQYF
>TRBJ2-5|TRBV5-1
CASSPQGSPQETQYF
>TRBJ1-2|TRBV27
CASSPDRRNGYTF
>TRBJ2-2|TRBV5-4
CASSSGGTGGGELFF